The subject of this entry is one T cell receptor (beta chain). No antigen is known for it. Per-base qualities were not stored, and no clone one base away is much larger. Receptor amplification or capture employed the immunoSEQ multiplex PCR assay. For the multiplex PCR, a mixture combining 60 forward primers for TCR Vbeta segments and 13 reverse primers for TCR Jbeta segments was used. The CDR3 region of rearranged TCR beta genes was amplified from genomic DNA with a multiplex PCR assay. The amplified TCR beta libraries were sequenced on the Illumina HiSeq System as 87-base-pair reads. As for the original processing: A later analysis tallied about 77 million unique TCR beta chains across the 660 or so repertoires, and around 9.9 million of those chains were shared by two or more donors. To remove PCR and sequencing errors, raw reads were error-corrected and collapsed into unique sequences using a nearest-neighbor algorithm that merged closely related sequences. CDR3 sequences were aligned to IMGT reference sequences to assign V, D and J gene segments. For a sequence to be retained, a match of at least six nucleotides was required to both a V gene segment and a J gene segment. Rearrangements were classified as productive when the CDR3 lacked stop codons and remained in frame with V and J, and all other rearrangements were classified as non-productive. CDR3 was defined according to IMGT convention as the region running from the second conserved V-encoded cysteine to the conserved J-encoded phenylalanine. The earlier analysis of roughly 590 of the donors excluded any sequence lacking an unambiguous match to a single V gene segment. In an earlier analysis of about 590 of the donors, a V segment was called functional when productive rearrangements were above 56.7%, and segregating when the standard deviation between donors exceeded 5%. A statistical classification framework was built to diagnose cytomegalovirus status from the catalog of TCR beta chain sequences. V and J gene assignment, in a later analysis, came from comparing TCR nucleotide sequences with IMGT/GENE-DB human TR gene sequences. Using the TCRdist pipeline, a later analysis assigned CDR3 sequences along with most-parsimonious VDJ recombination scenarios. In a later analysis, each TCR beta chain was defined by its CDR3 amino acid sequence together with its V-gene family, and reads lacking a unique V-gene family were excluded. As a way to deal with suspected cross-contamination and a sequencing artifact, a later analysis dropped approximately 570 nucleotide sequences that were highly shared and had low generation probability. A later analysis calculated a clonal expansion index for each public chain from normalized within-repertoire ranks of inferred template counts. In a later analysis, generation probabilities were computed with a VDJ recombination model fitted to out-of-frame rearrangements, and the resulting probabilities were checked against IGoR. In a later analysis, TCR-TCR, TCR-HLA and TCR-CMV co-occurrence was scored with hypergeometric tests, and a repertoire-size bias correction was applied to TCR pairs. A later analysis estimated false discovery rates by permuting HLA or CMV assignments 20 times. In a later analysis, co-occurring TCRs were grouped using DBSCAN, with TCRdist sequence similarity added in when clustering inside HLA-allele-positive subsets. Repertoires with fewer than 30,000 or more than 120,000 public chains, plus five repertoires with anomalous nucleotide sharing, were excluded from co-occurrence clustering. Imported from immuneACCESS, the table was reduced by TCRdb to in-frame sequences with V and J called. These copies leave out some clones; in studies compared against another copy, an unresolved V gene accounts for under half, and the cause of the remainder is not known. V, J and clone size are those of that table, while D and trimming were read from the DNA. The sample yields around 130,000 clones; around 76% were counted once. About 1.8% of the sample is in the top ten clones.

These data belong to a study of cytomegalovirus exposure and HLA in healthy donors (TCRdb year 2017). Regarding the research as a whole: According to an earlier analysis of 587 of the donors, 150 million to 200 million T cells yielded 117 million unique TCR beta sequences and approximately 280 Gb of sequence data. Roughly 290 gigabases of sequencing data and around 85 million unique TCR sequences made up an early release that covered 500 to 700 HLA-typed donors. Among the approximately 400 genotyped donors, 81% belonged to the genetic ancestry cluster associated with self-reported Caucasian donors. The study aimed to test whether signatures of past pathogen exposure could be identified by cataloging public T cell receptors. The T cell repertoires of 666 subjects were profiled by immunosequencing and related to cytomegalovirus serostatus. Along with the approximately 670-subject first cohort, a separate validation cohort of over a hundred different subjects was used. The study combined high-throughput TCR immunosequencing, statistical association of individual TCRs with disease status, and machine learning to predict cytomegalovirus infection status. A later analysis re-examined previously published TCR beta repertoires from more than 600 donors and added high-resolution HLA genotyping to investigate patterns of TCR occurrence. Rather than drawing on any new phenotypic data, the later analysis identified candidate immune exposures from TCR beta sequences and the way those sequences occurred across donors. An earlier analysis of some 600 of the donors applied high-throughput TCR beta sequencing to assess whether each TCR beta V gene segment acted as functional or pseudogenic. Donor age, sex, ethnicity and CMV serostatus were compiled together with the repertoire data. A later genetic analysis took genome-wide SNP genotypes for about 55% of the roughly 670 donors and used that subset as a discovery cohort. Every discovery cohort repertoire had been produced on one sequencing platform. HLA typing covered class I and class II loci at four-digit resolution. The number of typed donors differed by locus: about 629-640 for A, B, C, DRB1 and DQB1; 500 to 550 for DQA1; roughly 600 for DPA1; and roughly 490 for DPB1. Four to six DR-DQ haplotypes were handled as single units for association and clustering, since linkage in the cohort was strong. On average, roughly 250,000 unique TCR beta nucleotide sequences were sequenced per donor among fewer than 500 genotyped donors of the cohort, with roughly 19% of those sequences being non-productive.

The cohort was made up of roughly 670 healthy bone marrow donors. Cohort members were all nominally healthy when sampled, although unrecorded immune exposures were likely present. The donor was CMV seronegative and was included in the group of under 450 seronegative cohort members. Each donor provided a peripheral blood sample, and peripheral blood mononuclear cells were used for TCR beta sequencing. Genomic DNA extraction from the blood cell samples was performed with the Qiagen DNeasy Blood Extraction Kit. The germline V gene (reference sequence) sets CDR1 to LNHDA and CDR2 to SQIVND. The CDR3 measures 18 amino acids from cysteine to phenylalanine. CDR3 DNA is the only sequence kept; it has 54 bases, read in frame from the first base. V loses 7 bases at its end and J loses 0 bases; junction bases beyond the gene matches: 12. The study at large found these results: A cluster of highly shared sequence variants was judged likely to represent a technical artifact of the sequencing pipeline. A later analysis reported that several top co-occurrence clusters appeared linked to parvovirus B19, influenza, CMV and Epstein-Barr virus. In a later analysis, TCR association rates were found to vary across HLA loci, with the most associated TCRs seen for DRB1 alleles and the fewest for HLA-C alleles. Roughly uniform sequencing depth across donors was assumed in presence/absence analyses, although this assumption may not hold. Across donors, most TCR sequences were observed very rarely, whereas some public TCRs were present in many individuals. Correlated functional status among segregating V segments might be attributable to linkage disequilibrium, but an unknown experimental factor could not be ruled out. For the cohort, immune exposure information was limited to CMV serostatus. It was suggested by the authors that the approach could potentially be generalized to other disease states and immunological phenotypes. In this cohort, only TCR beta chains were sequenced, and detectable features were limited by the absence of alpha or paired-chain data. In vitro tests confirmed that a few of the cytomegalovirus-associated TCR beta chains recognize cytomegalovirus antigens. Roughly 15 rarely observed V segments, including chromosome 9 orphons, were excluded from the earlier analysis of almost 600 of the donors because counts were too low. A further reported finding was that TCR beta sequences accurately predicted the HLA-A and HLA-B alleles for most subjects in the first cohort. In a later analysis, 16,951 TCR beta sequences were associated with specific HLA alleles at a false discovery rate of 0.05. In an earlier analysis of around 600 of the donors, most TCR beta V segments were observed in productive rearrangements about 90% or about 30% of the time, broadly matching IMGT annotations. An association between a missense DCLRE1C variant and V-gene and J-gene trimming of TCR beta chains was found in a later genetic analysis and replicated in an independent cohort. In a later analysis, HLA-associated TCR beta chains were found to be more clonally expanded and to have lower generation probabilities than equally common non-associated chains. In the study, about 150 TCR beta chains were listed as associated with cytomegalovirus. Because the 87-base-pair reads could not distinguish some IMGT-functional V segments, including TRBV6-2 and TRBV6-3, those segments were excluded. When HLA alleles, especially DR and DQ, strongly co-occurred, TCR associations were difficult to assign to individual alleles. The classifier was reported to diagnose cytomegalovirus status with high specificity and sensitivity in both the original cohort and the validation cohort. According to a later genetic analysis, donors in an Asian-associated ancestry cluster had fewer N-insertions in productive TCRs than the approximately 610-donor mean. Because some donors lacked HLA typing at each locus, the association tests relied only on the typed subset. According to a later analysis, most CMV-associated TCR beta chains appeared to be HLA-restricted, and the HLA associations seemed to be driven largely by CMV exposure.

The source is a woman aged 50 to 60 in good health and CMV-seronegative. Sample: PBMCs. The receptor chain draws on TRBV19 and TRBJ2-2; TRBD1 fits 9 bases in the junction. The CDR3 reads as follows: CASNTGQGRFANTGELFF. The DNA sequence is given as TGTGCCAGTAACACGGGACAGGGAAGATTCGCGAACACCGGGGAGCTGTTTTTT.